These 32 T cell receptor beta chains share one sample of origin, sequenced in a study of T cells in Graves' hyperthyroidism and ophthalmopathy. Researchers amplified the TCR beta CDR3 regions from RNA transcripts. The HTBI set primed first-round TCR CDR3 RT-PCR. TCRdb used MiXCR to reprocess the multiplex PCR reads, holding one entry per CDR3 protein. This sample has approximately 330,000 distinct CDR3 sequences, with about 13% found just once. Sequences were obtained from blood. These receptors were obtained from a woman in her forties with Graves' ophthalmopathy.

J is TRBJ1-1 and V is TRBV6-9; no clear D gene. The CDR3 is 13 residues long. In germline, CDR1 is MNHGY, CDR2 SVAAGI. Trimming removed 3 bases from V and 5 bases from J, with 10 bases in between. The chain's CDR3 is CASSYIGRTEAFF. In DNA form, the CDR3 reads TGTGCCAGCAGTTACATCGGGCGAACTGAAGCTTTCTTT.

The chain joins TRBV7-9 to TRBJ2-5; no definite D call. The ends were cut back, 2 bases at V and 1 base at J, with 11 bases in the middle. This CDR3 spans 15 amino acids. Germline CDR1 is SEHNR and CDR2 is FQNEAQ (reference sequence). The CDR3 bases are TGTGCCAGCAGCTTACGGATAGGGTCCCAAGAGACCCAGTACTTC. Its protein product is CASSLRIGSQETQYF.

This clonotype has a count of ten or more. CDR3 nucleotides: TGTGCCAGCAGTGTACAACTAGCGGGAGGAAATGAGCAGTTCTTC. The encoded protein is CASSVQLAGGNEQFF. The chain is built from TRBV2 and TRBJ2-1; 12 nucleotides align to TRBD2. The germline V gene has CDR1 SNHLY and CDR2 FYNNEI. The CDR3 contains 15 residues. V shed 4 bases, J shed 7 bases, and the junction held 5 bases outside the gene matches.

This clonotype was counted at least ten times. J is TRBJ1-1 and V is TRBV9; no clear D gene. This CDR3 region has 17 residues. Germline V gives CDR1 SGDLS, CDR2 YYNGEE. V lost 0 bases to trimming and J lost 1 base, with 16 bases between them. The CDR3 spells CASSVERALDRNTEAFF. The CDR3 bases are TGTGCCAGCAGCGTAGAGCGGGCCTTAGACCGGAACACTGAAGCTTTCTTT. The variable domain in full, completed from reference TRBV9 and TRBJ1-1, reads DSGVTQTPKHLITATGQRVTLRCSPRSGDLSVYWYQQSLDQGLQFLIQYYNGEERAKGNILERFSAQQFPDLHSELNLSSLELGDSALYFCASSVERALDRNTEAFFGQGTRLTVV.

The rearrangement links TRBV7-8 to TRBJ1-1; no clear D. The V end lost 2 bases, the J end lost 1 base, and 11 bases lay between the germline ends. This CDR3 has 15 amino acids. CDR1 is SGHVS and CDR2 is FQNEAQ in the germline V gene. DNA of the CDR3: TGTGCCAGCAGCTTAAAGGCATATACGAACACTGAAGCTTTCTTT. Translated: CASSLKAYTNTEAFF.

The rearrangement uses TRBV4-1 and TRBJ1-6, with 9 bases lining up with TRBD1. The trim removed 3 bases at V and 9 bases at J, leaving 9 bases unmatched. The V gene's germline CDR1 is MGHRA and CDR2 YSYEKL. The CDR3 contains 16 residues. Here the CDR3 DNA reads TGCGCCAGCAGCCAGCCCGGACAGGGGCGAGGTTCACCCCTCCACTTT. Its translation is CASSQPGQGRGSPLHF.

V is TRBV29-1 and J is TRBJ1-3, with D perhaps matching TRBD1 (6 bases). The CDR3 covers 12 residues. In germline, CDR1 is SQVTM, CDR2 ANQGSEA. The V and J ends lost 6 bases and 2 bases respectively, with 8 bases between them. The CDR3 loop is CSVAGAGNTIYF. The CDR3 DNA is TGCAGCGTCGCAGGGGCTGGAAACACCATATATTTT.

The CDR3 sequence: CASSPRQGAPGVGYTF. The CDR3 DNA reads as TGTGCCAGCAGCCCCAGGCAGGGGGCGCCAGGTGTCGGCTACACCTTC. The rearrangement uses TRBV7-9 and TRBJ1-2; TRBD1 agrees at 8 bases. This CDR3 is 16 amino acids long. The trim removed 5 bases at V and 8 bases at J, leaving 16 bases unmatched. CDR1 is SEHNR and CDR2 is FQNEAQ in the germline V gene (reference sequence).

Comments on this clonotype: The junction does not match germline at one end; this may be a read error. This chain joins TRBV27 and TRBJ2-3; no definite D call. The germline V gene encodes CDR1 MNHEY and CDR2 SMNVEV (reference sequence). The CDR3 has 17 residues. CDR3 sequence: CASSLSVTAVGRDRQYF. The CDR3 DNA follows: TGTGCCAGCAGTTTATCGGTTACGGCGGTCGGCAGAGATAGGCAGTATTTT.

The V and J genes are TRBV29-1 and TRBJ1-4; tentative D call: TRBD1 (6 bases). Trimming took off 6 bases at V and 6 bases at J, with 23 bases between the two ends. This CDR3 contains 16 residues. Looked up from germline, CDR1 is SQVTM and CDR2 is ANQGSEA. CDR3 region: CSVGLTETGSDEKLFF. The CDR3 bases are TGCAGCGTCGGGTTGACTGAAACAGGGTCGGATGAAAAACTGTTTTTT.

This clonotype was detected many times. The gene calls are TRBV2 and TRBJ1-5; a weak D match, TRBD1 (6 bases). CDR1 and CDR2 from the germline V gene are SNHLY and FYNNEI. The CDR3 covers 16 residues. V lost 6 bases, J lost 0 bases, and 15 bases lay in between. Here the CDR3 reads CASSVRGALSNQPQHF. The CDR3 region has the DNA TGTGCCAGCAGCGTCCGGGGGGCGCTTAGCAATCAGCCCCAGCATTTT.

There are many counts of this clonotype. The chain couples TRBV28 to TRBJ2-7, with 9 bases fitting TRBD2. Germline V gives CDR1 MDHEN, CDR2 SYDVKM. V lost 6 bases and J lost 4; bases outside the gene matches: 4. This CDR3 contains 13 residues. The chain's CDR3 is CASRTSGTYEQYF. The CDR3 DNA is TGTGCCAGCAGGACTAGCGGTACTTACGAGCAGTACTTC.

This clonotype has at least ten counts. This chain links TRBV2 with TRBJ2-1; D tentatively reads TRBD1 or TRBD2 (5 bases each). The CDR3 has 15 amino acids. The germline CDR1 and CDR2 sequences are SNHLY and FYNNEI. The germline V and J ends were trimmed by 8 bases and 9 bases, with 23 bases remaining between them. Written as DNA, the CDR3 is TGTGCCAGCGCCCCTGGGCCCGCCAGGGACCCTGAGCAGTTCTTC. As protein: CASAPGPARDPEQFF.

In this sample, this clonotype turned up a few times. The chain carries TRBV6-6 and TRBJ2-7, with TRBD1 identical over 9 bases. Germline loops: CDR1 MNHNY, CDR2 SVGAGI (reference sequence). V gave up 2 bases and J gave up 3 bases; unmatched junction bases: 5. The CDR3 contains 15 residues. The CDR3, as DNA: TGTGCCAGCAGTTACGGGACAGGGAGTGGCTACGAGCAGTACTTC. Amino acid sequence: CASSYGTGSGYEQYF.

This clonotype was observed a handful of times. This rearrangement joins TRBV10-3 to TRBJ2-5; a possible D gene is TRBD2 (7 bases). The V gene's germline CDR1 is ENHRY and CDR2 SYGVKD. Trimming pared 3 bases from V and 4 bases from J, leaving 18 bases between. The CDR3 runs 16 residues. CDR3 nucleotide sequence: TGTGCCATCAGTGAAGGGGGGGGGGCGAACCCAGAGACCCAGTACTTC. Its protein is CAISEGGGANPETQYF.

This clonotype showed up many times. The chain is built from TRBV29-1 and TRBJ2-3, with D possibly being TRBD1 (5 bases). The CDR3 covers 14 residues. V was clipped by 2 bases and J by 3 bases, with 12 bases between them. Germline CDR1 and CDR2: SQVTM and ANQGSEA. DNA for the CDR3: TGCAGCGTTGAAACCGGAAAGGGGACAGATACGCAGTATTTT. It codes for CSVETGKGTDTQYF.

The chain couples TRBV10-3 to TRBJ1-1; D ambiguous. V shed 7 bases and J shed 4 bases, with 7 bases lying between them. Germline CDR1 ENHRY, CDR2 SYGVKD. CDR3 length: 11 amino acids. The CDR3 DNA sequence: TGTGCCATCAATGGGGTCACTGAAGCTTTCTTT. Its translation: CAINGVTEAFF.

This clonotype was seen only a few times. V gene TRBV6-2 or TRBV6-3 combines with J gene TRBJ1-1, with D possibly being TRBD1 (6 bases). V was trimmed by 6 bases and J by 4 bases, leaving 18 bases between them. Germline V gene lookup returns CDR1 MNHEY and CDR2 SVGEGT. This CDR3 is 15 amino acids long. The CDR3 nucleotides are TGTGCCAGCAGGGACAGCCTAAGAGTTATCACTGAAGCTTTCTTT. Protein product: CASRDSLRVITEAFF.

Notes on this clonotype: This may arise from a read error, as a much more abundant clone is one base away. V usage is TRBV29-1 and J usage is TRBJ2-1; 9 bases align to TRBD2. Germline V CDR1 and CDR2: SQVTM, ANQGSEA. This CDR3 contains 15 residues. DNA of the CDR3: TGCAGCGTTGAACGCGGGGGGGCCGGGGACAATGTGCAGTTCTTC. As protein: CSVERGGAGDNVQFF.

This clonotype occurred many times. V is TRBV3-1 and J is TRBJ1-2, with a tentative D call TRBD1 (5 bases). V lost 4 bases and J lost 8, with 11 bases in between. The CDR3 totals 12 residues. Germline assignment: CDR1 LGHDT and CDR2 YNNKEL (reference sequence). The CDR3 DNA follows: TGTGCCAGCAGCCCCGGACACCCAGGCTACACCTTC. Translated, it gives CASSPGHPGYTF.

CDR3 residues: CASSPSRDTFNEQYF. In DNA form, the CDR3 reads TGCGCCAGCAGCCCTTCCCGGGACACCTTTAACGAGCAGTACTTC. The rearrangement uses TRBV4-1 and TRBJ2-7, with a tentative D call TRBD1 (6 bases). This CDR3 has 15 amino acids. The V end lost 4 bases, the J end lost 5 bases, and 18 bases lay between the germline ends. CDR1 and CDR2 from the germline V gene are MGHRA and YSYEKL.

The chain's CDR3 is CASSQITGLETQYF. The CDR3 DNA sequence: TGTGCCAGCAGTCAAATAACAGGGCTAGAGACCCAGTACTTC. The genes are TRBV27 and TRBJ2-5, with D possibly TRBD1 on 6 matching bases. From germline, CDR1 is MNHEY and CDR2 SMNVEV (reference sequence). This CDR3 spans 14 amino acids. Trimming removed 5 bases at V and 4 bases at J, with 14 bases between.

This clonotype was seen a few times. A read error is possible here, since a much larger clone lies one base away. The CDR3 DNA reads as TGTGCCAACAGTTCAAGGGGGGCAGGCACTGAAGCTTTCTTT. Its protein is CANSSRGAGTEAFF. The chain links TRBV6-9 to TRBJ1-1; D is perhaps TRBD1 (6 bases). This CDR3 is 14 amino acids long. Germline CDR1 and CDR2: MNHGY and SVAAGI.

This clonotype was recorded many times. This chain joins TRBV12-3 or TRBV12-4 and TRBJ2-3, with a weak D call TRBD2 (5 bases). This CDR3 has 16 amino acids. The V end lost 6 bases, the J end lost 2 bases, and 18 bases lay between the germline ends. CDR3 sequence reads: CASRKMRATYTDTQYF. DNA of the CDR3: TGTGCCAGCAGGAAGATGAGGGCCACCTACACAGATACGCAGTATTTT.

This chain uses TRBV9 with TRBJ1-1; TRBD1 aligns across 9 bases. V trimming: 4 bases; J trimming: 6 bases; junction bases outside the gene matches: 16. This CDR3 has 17 residues. Germline CDR1 and CDR2: SGDLS and YYNGEE. The DNA of the CDR3 is TGTGCCAGCAGCCCGCGTCCCGGGACAGGGCCGAGGGCTGAAGCTTTCTTT. Amino acid sequence: CASSPRPGTGPRAEAFF.

In this sample, this clonotype turned up many times. V and J are TRBV2 and TRBJ2-7, with 7 bases identical to TRBD1. Germline V gene sequence: CDR1 SNHLY, CDR2 FYNNEI. J gave up 7 bases and V 8 bases, and 8 bases lay outside the gene matches. This CDR3 has 12 residues. The CDR3 loop reads CASQGELKEQYF. The CDR3 DNA follows: TGTGCCAGCCAGGGGGAGTTGAAGGAGCAGTACTTC.

In regard to this clonotype: Given a much more abundant clone one base away, this may be a read error. This rearrangement joins TRBV7-2 to TRBJ1-4, with no clear D. The length of the CDR3 is 12 residues. The germline V gene has CDR1 SGHTA and CDR2 FQGNSA. The CDR3 loop is CASRDQGENLFF. The CDR3, as DNA: TGTGCCAGCAGAGATCAAGGTGAAAACCTGTTTTTT.

The V call is TRBV19, the J call TRBJ2-7; TRBD2 aligns across 12 bases. Trimming took 5 bases from V and 5 from J; bases not matched to a gene: 7. The CDR3 is 15 amino acids. Per germline, CDR1 LNHDA and CDR2 SQIVND (reference sequence). The DNA of the CDR3 is TGTGCCAGTAGTCCATCTAGCGGGAGGGTTGACGAGCAGTACTTC. The encoded protein is CASSPSSGRVDEQYF.

This clonotype came up many times. The CDR3 region has the DNA TGTGCCACCAGTGACCCCGGGACTAGCGGGTCCGACGAGCAGTACTTC. Amino acids: CATSDPGTSGSDEQYF. V and J are TRBV24-1 and TRBJ2-7; 12 bases line up with TRBD2. The CDR3 runs 16 residues. Germline CDR1 KGHDR, CDR2 SFDVKD. The junction had 8 bases not matched to a gene; V was cut back by 4 bases and J by 5 bases.

The chain joins TRBV7-6 to TRBJ2-7, with 9 bases identical to TRBD1. Germline lookup yields CDR1 SGHVS and CDR2 FNYEAQ. V lost 7 bases to trimming and J lost 1 base; unmatched junction nucleotides: 5. The CDR3 covers 14 residues. CDR3 bases: TGTGCCAGCAAATTGGGACAGGGTTCCTACGAGCAGTACTTC. Amino acid sequence: CASKLGQGSYEQYF. Using reference TRBV7-6 and TRBJ2-7 for the parts outside the CDR3, the full variable domain is GAGVSQSPRYKVTKRGQDVALRCDPISGHVSLYWYRQALGQGPEFLTYFNYEAQQDKSGLPNDRFSAERPEGSISTLTIQRTEQRDSAMYRCASKLGQGSYEQYFGPGTRLTVT.

J is TRBJ2-4 and V is TRBV11-3; D call uncertain. Deletions cut 2 bases from V and 0 bases from J, with 11 bases between. CDR1 SGHNT and CDR2 YENEEA come from the germline V gene. CDR3 length: 16 amino acids. The DNA for the CDR3 is TGTGCCAGCAGCTTAACCCCTAGACCAGCCAAAAACATTCAGTACTTC. Translating gives CASSLTPRPAKNIQYF.

This clonotype was detected many times. V usage is TRBV20-1 and J usage is TRBJ1-2; TRBD1 is a possible D gene (5 bases). CDR3 length: 13 amino acids. CDR1 is DFQATT and CDR2 is SNEGSKA in the germline V gene (reference sequence). Trimming left V 1 base short and J 4 bases short, with 10 bases between. The CDR3: CSARVGELYGYTF. CDR3 nucleotide sequence: TGCAGTGCTAGAGTAGGGGAACTCTATGGCTACACCTTC.